What follows are 20 T cell receptor beta chains derived from one specimen sequenced in a study of shared clonotypes between healthy human individuals. Clones were read by immunoSEQ multiplex PCR, and TCRdb kept only the in-frame ones, dropping some. The table lists fewer than 600,000 clones, about 74% of them singletons. The sequencing input was PBMCs. These receptors were obtained from a woman aged 40 to 50 in good health. Some clones in this sample may be carry-over from other donors' samples.

This clone was recorded a few times. This chain joins TRBV10-2 and TRBJ2-5, with D hard to call. Germline V lookup: CDR1 WSHSY, CDR2 SAAADI. The CDR3 runs to 13 residues. The V end was cut by 3 bases, the J end by 5 bases, with 10 bases between. CDR3: CASSDLGSETQYF. CDR3 sequence (DNA): TGCGCCAGCAGTGATTTAGGTTCGGAGACCCAGTACTTC.

This chain uses TRBV18 with TRBJ1-5; the D gene is possibly TRBD1 (6 bases). Germline CDR1 reads KGHSH; CDR2 reads LQKENI. This CDR3 has 15 residues. V lost 3 bases and J 2 bases, leaving 11 bases between the germline ends. This CDR3 is CASSPARGGNQPQHF. CDR3 coding DNA: TGTGCCAGCTCACCGGCGAGGGGGGGCAATCAGCCCCAGCATTTT.

The rearrangement joins TRBV7-9 to TRBJ2-3; 11 positions agree with TRBD2. With 5 bases clipped from V and 5 bases from J, the junction kept 3 bases outside the gene matches. CDR3 length equals 14 residues. The germline V gene has CDR1 SEHNR and CDR2 FQNEAQ (reference sequence). This CDR3 is CASSPGTSGDTQYF. The CDR3 DNA sequence: TGTGCCAGCAGCCCAGGGACTAGCGGAGATACGCAGTATTTT.

The genes are TRBV28 and TRBJ1-2, with D tentatively TRBD1 (5 bases). The V and J ends lost 5 bases and 4 bases respectively, with 14 bases between them. The germline CDR1 and CDR2 sequences are MDHEN and SYDVKM. CDR3 length: 14 residues. CDR3 protein: CASSINRGVYGYTF. The CDR3 DNA reads TGTGCCAGCAGTATTAACCGGGGCGTCTATGGCTACACCTTC.

The chain uses TRBV18 and TRBJ2-3; the match to TRBD1 covers 10 bases. Per germline, CDR1 KGHSH and CDR2 LQKENI. This CDR3 spans 15 amino acids. The J segment lost 7 bases and the V segment lost 3 bases, leaving 7 bases of the junction unmatched. The CDR3 nucleotides are TGTGCCAGCTCACCCCCGGGACAGGGGTTAAATACGCAGTATTTT. It encodes CASSPPGQGLNTQYF. Drawing the rest from reference TRBV18 and TRBJ2-3, the complete variable domain is NAGVMQNPRHLVRRRGQEARLRCSPMKGHSHVYWYRQLPEEGLKFMVYLQKENIIDESGMPKERFSAEFPKEGPSILRIQQVVRGDSAAYFCASSPPGQGLNTQYFGPGTRLTVL.

This clone was found once. CDR3 in DNA: TGTGCCAGCAGTTATGCAGCGGGAGACAATGAGCAGTTCTTC. Protein sequence: CASSYAAGDNEQFF. The rearrangement uses TRBV6-5 and TRBJ2-1; 8 bases are shared with TRBD2. CDR3 length equals 14 residues. Germline V gene data show CDR1 as MNHEY and CDR2 as SVGAGI. Trimming cost V 3 bases and J 5 bases; bases outside gene matches: 3.

Turning to this clone: This sequence is one base from a far larger clone and is likely a read error. This chain links TRBV5-4 with TRBJ1-2, with unresolved D. CDR3 length: 14 residues. Between the trimmed V and J ends, which lost 4 bases and 5 bases, there was a span of 15 bases. CDR1 and CDR2 from the germline V gene are SGHNT and YYREEE (reference sequence). The CDR3: CASSPSESGYGYTF. CDR3 nucleotides: TGTGCCAGCAGCCCGTCGGAATCCGGTTATGGCTACACCTTC.

The chain carries TRBV10-3 and TRBJ2-1; possible D gene TRBD2, 6 bases. In germline, CDR1 is ENHRY, CDR2 SYGVKD. The CDR3 sequence is 13 residues long. Trimming took 9 bases from V and 7 from J, leaving 16 bases between them. The CDR3 region has the DNA TGTGCCATTGGTTCCGGGAGCAAGAATGAGCAGTTCTTC. Its translation is CAIGSGSKNEQFF.

The chain carries TRBV4-2 and TRBJ2-5; D unclear. This CDR3 has 12 residues. Deletions cut 5 bases from V and 6 bases from J, with 10 bases between. Germline CDR1 and CDR2: LGHNA and YNFKEQ. The CDR3 region is CASSADGQTQYF. The CDR3 coding sequence is TGTGCCAGCAGCGCAGACGGCCAGACCCAGTACTTC.

This clone was seen a handful of times. This chain connects TRBV7-8 to TRBJ2-7, with D possibly being TRBD1 (5 bases). Germline V CDR1 and CDR2: SGHVS, FQNEAQ. Between the trimmed V and J ends, which lost 4 bases and 4 bases, there was a span of 14 bases. The CDR3 sequence is 14 residues long. For the CDR3, the DNA is TGTGCCAGCAGCTCCCAGGTGGGGCAATACGAGCAGTACTTC. This translates into CASSSQVGQYEQYF.

This clone was recorded many times. Sequence at one end of the junction differs from germline and may be a read error. Other nucleotide sequences from this sample produce the same CDR3. V usage is TRBV7-7 and J usage is TRBJ2-2; TRBD2 is a possible D gene (5 bases). The CDR3 runs 15 residues. In germline, CDR1 is SSHAT, CDR2 FNYEAQ (reference sequence). The CDR3 region is CASSPQDSNTGELFF. The CDR3 nucleotides read TGTGCTAGCAGCCCCCAGGACTCGAACACCGGGGAGCTGTTTTTT. Full variable domain (rest looked up from reference TRBV7-7 and TRBJ2-2): GAGVSQSPRYKVTKRGQDVTLRCDPISSHATLYWYQQALGQGPEFLTYFNYEAQPDKSGLPSDRFSAERPEGSISTLTIQRTEQRDSAMYRCASSPQDSNTGELFFGEGSRLTVL.

This clone was seen only a few times. V is TRBV4-2 and J is TRBJ2-4, with D tentatively TRBD2 (5 bases). Deletions cut 4 bases from V and 8 bases from J, with 18 bases between. The CDR3 is 15 amino acids. Per the germline V gene, CDR1 is LGHNA and CDR2 is YNFKEQ. CDR3 in amino acids: CASSLRGEPGDIQYF. For the CDR3, the DNA is TGTGCCAGCAGCCTCCGTGGGGAGCCCGGGGACATTCAGTACTTC.

This chain links TRBV7-2 with TRBJ2-5, with 8 bases fitting TRBD2. The J call is doubtful: the DNA matches TRBJ2-7 better. Germline V lookup: CDR1 SGHTA, CDR2 FQGNSA. This CDR3 has 15 residues. The CDR3: CASSLAVAGIYEQYF. The CDR3, as DNA: TGTGCCAGCAGCTTAGCCGTAGCGGGGATCTACGAGCAGTACTTC.

The CDR3 nucleotides read TGTGCCAGCAGCCTCTTAGCGGGAGCGGAGTTTAGCACAGATACGCAGTATTTT. Translating it yields CASSLLAGAEFSTDTQYF. V and J are TRBV4-2 and TRBJ2-3, with 9 positions matching TRBD2. After removal of 4 bases from V and 0 bases from J, the junction contained 11 bases not matched to a gene. Germline V lookup: CDR1 LGHNA, CDR2 YNFKEQ. The CDR3 totals 18 residues.

With respect to this clone: Given a far larger clone just one base away, this is likely a sequencing read error. J is TRBJ1-4 and V is TRBV4-3; 7 bases are shared with TRBD1. This CDR3 has 15 amino acids. Germline values: CDR1 LGHNA, CDR2 YSLEER. Trimming removed 4 bases from V and 8 bases from J; junction bases left unmatched: 10. Here the CDR3 DNA reads TGCGCCAGCAGCCGAGAGACAGGGAGGGAAGAAAAACTGTTTTTT. Protein product: CASSRETGREEKLFF.

The V call is TRBV20-1, the J call TRBJ2-7; D is ambiguous. Germline CDR1 and CDR2: DFQATT and SNEGSKA (reference sequence). V lost 5 bases and J 11 bases, leaving 16 bases between the germline ends. This CDR3 has 11 amino acids. The CDR3 here is CSAATDRREYF. In DNA, the CDR3 is TGCAGTGCTGCCACGGACCGACGGGAGTACTTC.

This clone has more than one count but fewer than ten. The chain combines TRBV6-1 with TRBJ1-2; TRBD1 is a possible D gene (6 bases). CDR1 and CDR2 from the germline V gene are MNHNS and SASEGT. With 6 bases removed from V and 2 bases from J, the gap between germline ends came to 10 bases. The CDR3 spans 13 residues. CDR3 nucleotide sequence: TGTGCCAGCAGGGTCCAGGGGAACTATGGCTACACCTTC. Its protein product is CASRVQGNYGYTF.

This clone was seen ten or more times. The chain links TRBV5-1 to TRBJ1-1; D is unresolved. CDR3 length: 15 amino acids. Germline CDR1 and CDR2: SGHRS and YFSETQ. Between the trimmed V and J ends, which lost 0 bases and 2 bases, there was a span of 11 bases. Written as DNA, the CDR3 is TGCGCCAGCAGCTTGGAAAGGGCCATAAACACTGAAGCTTTCTTT. It specifies CASSLERAINTEAFF. The whole variable domain, filled in from reference TRBV5-1 and TRBJ1-1, reads KAGVTQTPRYLIKTRGQQVTLSCSPISGHRSVSWYQQTPGQGLQFLFEYFSETQRNKGNFPGRFSGRQFSNSRSEMNVSTLELGDSALYLCASSLERAINTEAFFGQGTRLTVV.

The genes are TRBV6-5 and TRBJ2-7; TRBD1 aligns across 7 bases. Germline CDR1 reads MNHEY; CDR2 reads SVGAGI. The trim removed 6 bases at V and 8 bases at J, leaving 4 bases unmatched. This CDR3 has 11 residues. In DNA, the CDR3 is TGTGCCAGCAGCAAGGGACAGCAGCAGTACTTC. Its protein product is CASSKGQQQYF.

This clone was seen repeatedly, ten times or more. The identical CDR3 is also encoded by other nucleotide sequences in the sample. The chain joins TRBV9 to TRBJ2-4; 7 nucleotides agree with TRBD2. The V and J ends lost 0 bases and 5 bases, in that order; junction bases with no gene match: 5. CDR3 length equals 15 residues. Germline-derived CDR1 and CDR2 are SGDLS and YYNGEE. The CDR3 region has the DNA TGTGCCAGCAGCGTAGGGTGGCTAGCGGAAAACATTCAGTACTTC. Its translation: CASSVGWLAENIQYF.